The clone carrying this T cell receptor beta chain was counted between two and nine times. The ends were cut back, 0 bases at V and 6 bases at J, with 21 bases in the middle. CDR1 is SGHVS and CDR2 is FQNEAQ in the germline V gene. This CDR3 is built from 18 residues. Each CDR3 protein gets one entry after TCRdb re-called the RT-PCR reads with MiXCR. This sample has fewer than 800,000 distinct CDR3 sequences, with approximately 14% found just once. This rearrangement joins TRBV7-8 to TRBJ1-5; TRBD1 might be the D (5 bases). Source material: memory CD4+ T cells from blood. This receptor was obtained from a female donor in good health, serving as a healthy control. The CDR3 sequence is CASSLARGDPARSQPQHF. In DNA, the CDR3 is TGTGCCAGCAGCTTAGCTCGTGGGGACCCGGCCCGGAGTCAGCCCCAGCATTTT.